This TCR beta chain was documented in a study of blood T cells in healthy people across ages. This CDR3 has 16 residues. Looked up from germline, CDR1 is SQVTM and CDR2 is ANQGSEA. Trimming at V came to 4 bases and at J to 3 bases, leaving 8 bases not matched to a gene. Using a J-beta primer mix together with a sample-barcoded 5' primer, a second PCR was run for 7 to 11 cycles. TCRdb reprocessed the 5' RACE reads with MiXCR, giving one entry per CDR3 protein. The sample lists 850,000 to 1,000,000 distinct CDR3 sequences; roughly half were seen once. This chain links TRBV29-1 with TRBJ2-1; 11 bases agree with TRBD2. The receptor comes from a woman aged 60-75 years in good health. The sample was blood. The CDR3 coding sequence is TGCAGCGTTGGTTTGGCTAGCGGGAGGAACTACAATGAGCAGTTCTTC. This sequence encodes CSVGLASGRNYNEQFF.